These 14 T cell receptor beta chains originate from one sample sequenced in a study of blood T cell repertoires in COVID-19. Measured with immunoSEQ multiplex PCR; TCRdb has only the in-frame clones, and not every one. The table has about 150,000 clones, 75% to 90% seen once. Sample: peripheral blood. The receptors stem from a man aged 80 or over with acute or convalescent COVID-19.

The chain carries TRBV27 and TRBJ1-2; possibly TRBD1 for D (6 bases). The CDR3 runs to 13 residues. Trimming cost V 5 bases and J 4 bases, with 11 bases left between them. CDR1 is MNHEY, CDR2 SMNVEV, per germline (reference sequence). The CDR3 DNA sequence: TGTGCCAGCAGTATGACAGGCCCCTATGGCTACACCTTC. Translating it yields CASSMTGPYGYTF.

The V gene is TRBV2, the J gene TRBJ1-2; no clear D. The CDR3 is 15 amino acids. CDR1 is SNHLY, CDR2 FYNNEI, per germline. The V end was cut by 0 bases, the J end by 7 bases, with 15 bases between. The CDR3 nucleotides read TGTGCCAGCAGTGAAGCCGGCGGGGTTGGTGGTGGCTACACCTTC. Its protein product is CASSEAGGVGGGYTF.

V gene TRBV6-4 combines with J gene TRBJ1-5; D gene unclear. The V gene's germline CDR1 is MRHNA and CDR2 SNTAGT. Trimming removed 3 bases at V and 6 bases at J, with 9 bases between. The CDR3 covers 13 residues. This chain's CDR3 is CASSEWEGQPQHF. In DNA form, the CDR3 reads TGTGCCAGCAGTGAGTGGGAGGGTCAGCCCCAGCATTTT.

The chain uses TRBV6-5 and TRBJ1-2; D uncertain. In germline, CDR1 is MNHEY, CDR2 SVGAGI. This CDR3 contains 15 residues. The ends were cut back, 7 bases at V and 4 bases at J, with 19 bases in the middle. The CDR3 spells CASTKGGLQFYGYTF. The CDR3 coding sequence is TGTGCCAGCACCAAGGGAGGACTGCAGTTCTATGGCTACACCTTC.

The V and J genes are TRBV19 and TRBJ1-4; D unresolved. Germline lookup yields CDR1 LNHDA and CDR2 SQIVND (reference sequence). The V end lost 7 bases, the J end lost 6 bases, and 24 bases lay between the germline ends. This CDR3 is 17 amino acids long. The CDR3 loop reads CASTIRSYLRPDEKLFF. The CDR3 bases are TGTGCCAGTACCATAAGGAGCTACCTACGTCCGGATGAAAAACTGTTTTTT.

The V call is TRBV2, the J call TRBJ1-4; possible D gene TRBD1, 6 bases. CDR3 length equals 13 residues. The V end was cut by 8 bases, the J end by 8 bases, with 15 bases between. CDR1 SNHLY and CDR2 FYNNEI come from the germline V gene. In nucleotides, the CDR3 is TGTGCCAGCCATCCAGGGGTGCGAGAAAAACTGTTTTTT. This codes for CASHPGVREKLFF.

The chain couples TRBV3-1 (or the pseudogene TRBV3-2) to TRBJ1-3, with D possibly TRBD1 on 6 matching bases. CDR1 is LGHDT and CDR2 is YNNKEL in the germline V gene (reference sequence). This CDR3 spans 18 amino acids. Trimming removed 3 bases from V and 0 bases from J, with 18 bases in between. The CDR3 region is CASSHLLQGRSSGNTIYF. Written as DNA, the CDR3 is TGTGCCAGCAGCCACCTCCTACAGGGTCGGTCCTCTGGAAACACCATATATTTT.

This clone was recorded once. This chain connects TRBV6-5 to TRBJ1-2; TRBD1 agrees at 9 bases. After removal of 5 bases from V and 8 bases from J, the junction contained 12 bases not matched to a gene. Germline V lookup: CDR1 MNHEY, CDR2 SVGAGI. The length of the CDR3 is 15 residues. The CDR3, as DNA: TGTGCCAGCAGTAACCGGGACAGGGACTTTGGAGGCTACACCTTC. Translating it yields CASSNRDRDFGGYTF.

The chain has TRBV2 and TRBJ2-5, with D tentatively TRBD2 (7 bases). Germline CDR1 is SNHLY and CDR2 is FYNNEI. This CDR3 region has 14 residues. Trimming took 0 bases from V and 4 from J, leaving 9 bases between them. The CDR3 nucleotides read TGTGCCAGCAGTGAAGCCGGGGGGCCAGAGACCCAGTACTTC. It codes for CASSEAGGPETQYF.

The chain couples TRBV19 to TRBJ1-5; a weak D match, TRBD1 (6 bases). The CDR3 has 15 amino acids. V lost 5 bases and J lost 4, with 15 bases in between. Germline CDR1 LNHDA, CDR2 SQIVND (reference sequence). The CDR3 spells CASSGGWGPNQPQHF. CDR3 bases: TGTGCCAGTAGTGGGGGCTGGGGACCTAATCAGCCCCAGCATTTT.

The chain combines TRBV7-2 with TRBJ1-2; 8 positions match TRBD1. Germline V CDR1 and CDR2: SGHTA, FQGNSA. This CDR3 spans 14 amino acids. V trimming: 3 bases; J trimming: 4 bases; junction bases outside the gene matches: 4. The CDR3: CASSFTGGAYGYTF. The CDR3 DNA is TGTGCCAGCAGCTTCACAGGGGGAGCCTATGGCTACACCTTC.

J is TRBJ1-6 and V is TRBV4-1; maybe TRBD1 (6 bases). V lost 0 bases to trimming and J lost 10 bases, with 13 bases between them. The germline V gene encodes CDR1 MGHRA and CDR2 YSYEKL. The CDR3 totals 15 residues. CDR3 in amino acids: CASSQDPGVGSPLHF. In DNA form, the CDR3 reads TGCGCCAGCAGCCAAGATCCAGGGGTGGGGTCACCCCTCCACTTT.

J is TRBJ1-5 and V is TRBV10-3; D is unresolved. Germline CDR1 reads ENHRY; CDR2 reads SYGVKD. The CDR3 contains 14 residues. Trimming pared 3 bases from V and 7 bases from J, leaving 13 bases between. CDR3 residues: CAISEKGVDQPQHF. CDR3 DNA: TGTGCCATCAGTGAAAAGGGAGTAGACCAGCCCCAGCATTTT.

The rearrangement uses TRBV5-1 and TRBJ1-4; D is possibly TRBD1 (5 bases). With 1 base removed from V and 8 bases from J, the gap between germline ends came to 18 bases. The CDR3 totals 16 residues. Per the germline V gene, CDR1 is SGHRS and CDR2 is YFSETQ. In DNA form, the CDR3 reads TGCGCCAGCAGCTTGCAGGGTTTGTCTGGTCAGGAAAAACTGTTTTTT. Amino acids: CASSLQGLSGQEKLFF.